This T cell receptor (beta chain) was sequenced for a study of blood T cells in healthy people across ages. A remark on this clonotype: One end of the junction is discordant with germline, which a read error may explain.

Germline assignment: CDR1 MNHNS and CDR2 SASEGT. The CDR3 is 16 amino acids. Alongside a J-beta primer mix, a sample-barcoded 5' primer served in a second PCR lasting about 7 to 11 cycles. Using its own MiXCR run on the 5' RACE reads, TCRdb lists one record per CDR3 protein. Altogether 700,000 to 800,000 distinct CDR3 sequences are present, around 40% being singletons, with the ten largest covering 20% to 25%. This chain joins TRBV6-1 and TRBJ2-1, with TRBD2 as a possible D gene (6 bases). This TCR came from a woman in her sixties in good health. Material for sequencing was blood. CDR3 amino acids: CANSQGSWGVYNEQFF. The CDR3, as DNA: TGTGCCAACAGTCAGGGTTCTTGGGGGGTTTACAATGAGCAGTTCTTC.